This T cell receptor (beta chain) was found in a study of long-term antiretroviral therapy in people with HIV. The assay used was immunoSEQ (version v3.0), run at survey level. This table comes from immunoSEQ multiplex PCR, and its TCRdb copy is limited to in-frame clones, with some not included. Among some 26,000 clones, about 80% were seen once, and the ten largest hold approximately 10%. Amounts of roughly 0.95-11 million cryopreserved PBMC were held in the samples before DNA extraction. The clonotype was recovered from a middle-aged woman with HIV. This specimen consisted of unsorted PBMCs, obtained 1.1 years before starting antiretroviral therapy.

The CDR3 nucleotides read TGTGCCAGCAGCTTAGCCTCTCAATTAAACAGGGTTGAGACCCAGTACTTC. It encodes CASSLASQLNRVETQYF. The chain couples TRBV7-9 to TRBJ2-5, with D possibly matching TRBD1 (6 bases). There are 17 residues in the CDR3. CDR1 is SEHNR and CDR2 is FQNEAQ in the germline V gene (reference sequence). Trimming stripped 0 bases from V and 5 bases from J, with 19 bases between.